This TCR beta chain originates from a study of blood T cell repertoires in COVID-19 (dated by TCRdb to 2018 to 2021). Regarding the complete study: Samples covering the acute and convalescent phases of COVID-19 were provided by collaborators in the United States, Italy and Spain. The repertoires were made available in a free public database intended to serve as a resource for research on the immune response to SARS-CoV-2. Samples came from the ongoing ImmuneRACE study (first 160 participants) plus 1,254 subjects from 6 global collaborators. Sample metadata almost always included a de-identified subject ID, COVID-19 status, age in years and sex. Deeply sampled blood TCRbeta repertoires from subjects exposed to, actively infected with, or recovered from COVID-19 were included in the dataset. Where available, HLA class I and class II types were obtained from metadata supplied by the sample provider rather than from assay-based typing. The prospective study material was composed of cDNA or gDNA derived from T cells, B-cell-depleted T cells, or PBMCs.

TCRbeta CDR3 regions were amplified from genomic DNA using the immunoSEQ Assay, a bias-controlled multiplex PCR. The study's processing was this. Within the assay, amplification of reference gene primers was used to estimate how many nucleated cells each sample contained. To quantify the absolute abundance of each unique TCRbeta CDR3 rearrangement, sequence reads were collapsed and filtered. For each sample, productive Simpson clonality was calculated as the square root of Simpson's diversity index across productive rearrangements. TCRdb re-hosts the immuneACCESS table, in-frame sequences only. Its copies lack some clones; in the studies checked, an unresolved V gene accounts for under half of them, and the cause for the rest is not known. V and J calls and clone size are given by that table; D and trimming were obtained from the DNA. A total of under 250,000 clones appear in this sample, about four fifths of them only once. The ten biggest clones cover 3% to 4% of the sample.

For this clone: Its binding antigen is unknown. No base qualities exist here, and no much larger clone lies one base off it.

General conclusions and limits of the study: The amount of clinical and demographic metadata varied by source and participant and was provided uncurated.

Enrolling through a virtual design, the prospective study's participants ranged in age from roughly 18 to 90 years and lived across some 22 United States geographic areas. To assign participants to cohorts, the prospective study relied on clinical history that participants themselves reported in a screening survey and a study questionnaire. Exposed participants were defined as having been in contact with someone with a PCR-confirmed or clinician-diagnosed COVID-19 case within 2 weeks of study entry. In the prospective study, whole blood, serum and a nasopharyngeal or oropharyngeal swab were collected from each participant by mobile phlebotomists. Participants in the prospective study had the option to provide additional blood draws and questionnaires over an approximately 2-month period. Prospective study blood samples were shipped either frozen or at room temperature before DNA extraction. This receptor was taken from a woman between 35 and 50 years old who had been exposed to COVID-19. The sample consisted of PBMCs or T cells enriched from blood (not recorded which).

The DNA sequence reads TGTGCCAGCAGCCTTTTTTTCCGCGGACTAGCGGGGGGCCCAGATACGCAGTATTTT. It translates to CASSLFFRGLAGGPDTQYF. The chain is encoded by TRBV3-1 (or the pseudogene TRBV3-2) joined to TRBJ2-3, and 14 junction bases match TRBD2. CDR1 and CDR2 are drawn from the germline V gene (reference sequence): LGHDT, YNNKEL. Spanning cysteine to phenylalanine, the CDR3 consists of 19 amino acids. Only the CDR3 portion is preserved as DNA: 57 bases, with reading frame beginning at the first base. At the junction V is shortened by 4 bases and J by 4 bases; bases outside the gene matches: 13.